This TCR beta chain was recorded in a study of blood T cell repertoires in COVID-19. Repertoires were generated with immunoSEQ multiplex PCR, while TCRdb's copy carries only in-frame clones and drops some. The data contain more than 75,000 clones, around 88% of them singletons. Trimming pared 3 bases from V and 4 bases from J, leaving 8 bases between. The CDR3 sequence is 13 residues long. Germline V gene data show CDR1 as SGHRS and CDR2 as YFSETQ. Sequences were obtained from peripheral blood. The source is a woman aged 70-85 years with acute or convalescent COVID-19. This chain uses TRBV5-1 with TRBJ1-3; D gene uncertain. The CDR3 bases are TGCGCCAGCAGCTCCGGGAGAGGAAACACCATATATTTT. Amino acid sequence: CASSSGRGNTIYF.